This T cell receptor (beta chain) was obtained from a study of T cell changes during pregnancy in multiple sclerosis. Libraries were prepared by immunoSEQ multiplex PCR; TCRdb keeps only in-frame clonotypes and omits some of them. The sample gives roughly 100,000 clones, about nine tenths of which show up once; around 1.7% is in the top ten. This clonotype originated in a female donor in good health, enrolled as a control in a pregnancy study. This sample comprised peripheral blood, obtained after pregnancy.

CDR3 DNA: TGTGCCAGCAGTGTAGCCCGGCTAGTCGCTGAGCAGTTCTTC. It codes for CASSVARLVAEQFF. The rearrangement links TRBV2 to TRBJ2-1; D gene uncertain. From germline, CDR1 is SNHLY and CDR2 FYNNEI. The CDR3 is made up of 14 amino acids. V was clipped by 4 bases and J by 9 bases, with 16 bases between them.